What follows are 22 T cell receptor beta chains derived from one specimen sequenced in a study of blood T cell repertoires in COVID-19. The assay was immunoSEQ multiplex PCR, and TCRdb's table has in-frame clones only and misses some. The top ten clones hold about an eighth of a sample with around 60,000 clones, nearly 90% of them seen once. Sample: peripheral blood. All receptors come from a man in his 60s with active COVID-19.

The rearrangement uses TRBV28 and TRBJ2-1; the match to TRBD2 covers 8 bases. Per germline, CDR1 MDHEN and CDR2 SYDVKM. V trimming: 2 bases; J trimming: 8 bases; junction bases outside the gene matches: 11. The CDR3 extends over 16 amino acids. The CDR3 is CASSLGGGRRWYEQFF. For the CDR3, the DNA is TGTGCCAGCAGTTTAGGTGGCGGGAGGAGGTGGTATGAGCAGTTCTTC.

The chain has TRBV6-2 or TRBV6-3 and TRBJ1-5; possible D gene TRBD1, 5 bases. Trimming took off 2 bases at V and 0 bases at J, with 14 bases between the two ends. Germline V lookup: CDR1 MNHEY, CDR2 SVGEGT. The CDR3 covers 17 residues. CDR3 protein: CASSYGAGIYSNQPQHF. The CDR3 DNA sequence: TGTGCCAGCAGTTACGGGGCAGGGATCTATAGCAATCAGCCCCAGCATTTT.

The rearrangement links TRBV27 to TRBJ1-1; TRBD1 might be the D (5 bases). With 7 bases removed from V and 4 bases from J, the gap between germline ends came to 7 bases. Germline CDR1 reads MNHEY; CDR2 reads SMNVEV (reference sequence). This CDR3 has 11 residues. The CDR3 DNA reads as TGTGCCAGCACCCAGGGCACTGAAGCTTTCTTT. This translates into CASTQGTEAFF.

The chain joins TRBV24-1 to TRBJ2-3; D remains ambiguous. This CDR3 is 15 amino acids long. V was shortened by 7 bases and J by 2 bases, with 15 bases between the two germline ends. The germline gives CDR1 KGHDR, CDR2 SFDVKD. CDR3 region: CATSAPLPYTDTQYF. The CDR3 DNA reads as TGTGCCACCAGCGCACCCCTACCTTACACAGATACGCAGTATTTT.

The chain joins TRBV6-5 to TRBJ2-5, with 9 bases lining up with TRBD1. Germline CDR1 and CDR2: MNHEY and SVGAGI. There are 15 residues in the CDR3. V was pared by 4 bases and J by 5 bases, with 8 bases of the junction left unmatched. Here the CDR3 DNA reads TGTGCCAGCAGTTGGAACACAGGGGGCCGGGAGACCCAGTACTTC. Translated, it gives CASSWNTGGRETQYF.

The genes are TRBV7-2 and TRBJ1-6; possibly TRBD1 for D (6 bases). CDR1 and CDR2 from the germline V gene are SGHTA and FQGNSA. This CDR3 spans 15 amino acids. V lost 8 bases to trimming and J lost 5 bases, with 16 bases between them. The CDR3 protein is CASRLGQGNNSPLHF. CDR3 in DNA: TGTGCCAGCCGCCTAGGGCAGGGGAATAATTCACCCCTCCACTTT.

V is TRBV7-2 and J is TRBJ2-3; 7 nucleotides line up with TRBD2. V shed 5 bases and J 5 bases; nucleotides not matched to a gene: 7. The germline V gene encodes CDR1 SGHTA and CDR2 FQGNSA. The CDR3 runs to 14 residues. CDR3 loop: CASSAGRVGDTQYF. For the CDR3, the DNA is TGTGCCAGCAGCGCAGGGAGGGTGGGAGATACGCAGTATTTT.

This chain connects TRBV12-5 to TRBJ2-1; weak D call: TRBD2 (5 bases). The CDR3 extends over 17 amino acids. V dropped 8 bases and J dropped 0 bases, with 20 bases sitting between them. CDR1 LGHNT and CDR2 FRNRAP come from the germline V gene. The CDR3 loop reads CASHRSPGVHSYNEQFF. The CDR3, as DNA: TGTGCTAGTCACCGCTCCCCCGGGGTTCACTCCTACAATGAGCAGTTCTTC.

This clone was found once. The chain combines TRBV19 with TRBJ2-1, with a possible D match to TRBD1 (5 bases). Trimming removed 5 bases from V and 4 bases from J, with 24 bases in between. CDR1 and CDR2 (germline): LNHDA, SQIVND (reference sequence). This CDR3 region has 18 residues. This chain's CDR3 is CASSLSQGWGFGYNEQFF. The CDR3 DNA sequence: TGTGCCAGTAGTTTGAGCCAGGGTTGGGGTTTTGGGTACAATGAGCAGTTCTTC.

This chain connects TRBV5-1 to TRBJ1-4; a weak D match, TRBD1 (6 bases). Trimming took 4 bases from V and 2 from J, leaving 15 bases between them. The CDR3 spans 16 residues. The germline V gene has CDR1 SGHRS and CDR2 YFSETQ. The DNA of the CDR3 is TGCGCCAGCAGCCCGGCAGGGCAGGGGACTAATGAAAAACTGTTTTTT. This translates into CASSPAGQGTNEKLFF.

The chain recombines TRBV28 with TRBJ2-1; no clear D gene. The CDR3 is 15 amino acids. Per the germline V gene, CDR1 is MDHEN and CDR2 is SYDVKM. Between the trimmed V and J ends, which lost 4 bases and 3 bases, there was a span of 13 bases. The DNA of the CDR3 is TGTGCCAGCAGTTCCCCTCCTTCGGTCTACAATGAGCAGTTCTTC. This encodes CASSSPPSVYNEQFF.

V gene TRBV5-1 combines with J gene TRBJ1-6; 9 nucleotides line up with TRBD1. V lost 4 bases and J lost 9; bases outside the gene matches: 5. Germline V CDR1 and CDR2: SGHRS, YFSETQ. The CDR3 consists of 14 residues. CDR3 in amino acids: CASSPQGAGSPLHF. CDR3 sequence (DNA): TGCGCCAGCAGCCCACAGGGGGCAGGTTCACCCCTCCACTTT.

The CDR3 is CASSGASYTF. The CDR3 nucleotides read TGTGCCAGCTCGGGAGCGAGCTACACCTTC. The V and J genes are TRBV28 and TRBJ1-2; D gene uncertain. Trimming pared 8 bases from V and 9 bases from J, leaving 10 bases between. The length of the CDR3 is 10 residues. Per germline, CDR1 MDHEN and CDR2 SYDVKM.

This chain joins TRBV28 and TRBJ1-5; weak D call: TRBD1 (5 bases). Trimming left V 2 bases short and J 5 bases short, with 10 bases between. This CDR3 has 14 residues. The germline V gene has CDR1 MDHEN and CDR2 SYDVKM. The DNA for the CDR3 is TGTGCCAGCAGTTTAACGTCAGGGCATCAGCCCCAGCATTTT. Translation gives CASSLTSGHQPQHF.

The rearrangement uses TRBV24-1 and TRBJ2-2; maybe TRBD1 (6 bases). This CDR3 spans 16 amino acids. Trimming shortened V by 4 bases and J by 6 bases, and 17 bases separated the two germline ends. Germline V gene lookup returns CDR1 KGHDR and CDR2 SFDVKD. The CDR3 region is CATSEDGTPRAGELFF. CDR3 DNA: TGTGCCACCAGTGAAGACGGGACACCCCGGGCCGGGGAGCTGTTTTTT.

J is TRBJ2-3 and V is TRBV12-3 or TRBV12-4; D is perhaps TRBD2 (6 bases). The CDR3 is 13 amino acids. Trimming left V 4 bases short and J 6 bases short, with 11 bases between. The CDR3 loop is CASSSGGSDTQYF. CDR3 bases: TGTGCCAGCAGTTCCGGGGGTAGTGATACGCAGTATTTT.

V is TRBV5-6 and J is TRBJ1-1; D is perhaps TRBD1 (5 bases). There are 12 residues in the CDR3. Germline CDR1 SGHDT, CDR2 YYEEEE. V was shortened by 2 bases and J by 4 bases, with 6 bases between the two germline ends. CDR3 sequence: CASSFGGTEAFF. The CDR3 nucleotides are TGTGCCAGCAGCTTCGGGGGCACTGAAGCTTTCTTT.

The genes are TRBV28 and TRBJ2-5, with 7 bases matching TRBD2. The CDR3 extends over 14 amino acids. Germline CDR1 reads MDHEN; CDR2 reads SYDVKM. Losses at the gene ends were 5 bases for V and 5 bases for J; bases not matched to a gene: 8. The CDR3 protein is CASSTRTRTETQYF. The CDR3 nucleotides read TGTGCCAGCAGTACTCGGACTAGGACCGAGACCCAGTACTTC.

V usage is TRBV6-5 and J usage is TRBJ2-7; the match to TRBD2 covers 8 bases. The length of the CDR3 is 14 residues. The germline V gene encodes CDR1 MNHEY and CDR2 SVGAGI. With 7 bases clipped from V and 7 bases from J, the junction kept 12 bases outside the gene matches. The CDR3 spells CASKGSGSEGEQYF. The DNA of the CDR3 is TGTGCCAGCAAGGGGAGCGGGAGTGAAGGGGAGCAGTACTTC.

The chain couples TRBV9 to TRBJ2-1; tentatively, D is TRBD2 (6 bases). CDR1 and CDR2 from the germline V gene are SGDLS and YYNGEE. V lost 4 bases, J lost 0 bases, and 14 bases lay in between. The CDR3 runs 16 residues. The CDR3 DNA reads as TGTGCCAGCAGCCTCGGGACTCCGAGCTCCTACAATGAGCAGTTCTTC. Translating gives CASSLGTPSSYNEQFF.

The V gene is TRBV2, the J gene TRBJ2-7; D is unresolved. CDR1 SNHLY and CDR2 FYNNEI come from the germline V gene. The CDR3 is 12 amino acids. V was cut by 8 bases and J by 0 bases, with 8 bases left in between. CDR3 bases: TGTGCCAGCCGCGACTTCTCCTACGAGCAGTACTTC. This translates into CASRDFSYEQYF. The variable domain in full, with the rest retrieved from reference TRBV2 and TRBJ2-7, is EPEVTQTPSHQVTQMGQEVILRCVPISNHLYFYWYRQILGQKVEFLVSFYNNEISEKSEIFDDQFSVERPDGSNFTLKIRSTKLEDSAMYFCASRDFSYEQYFGPGTRLTVT.

This CDR3 reads CASSNTGYQPQHF. CDR3 coding DNA: TGTGCCAGTAGTAATACAGGGTATCAGCCCCAGCATTTT. The V and J genes are TRBV19 and TRBJ1-5, with a tentative D call TRBD1 (6 bases). The V gene's germline CDR1 is LNHDA and CDR2 SQIVND (reference sequence). V dropped 4 bases and J dropped 5 bases, with 9 bases sitting between them. The CDR3 consists of 13 residues. The full variable domain, completed using reference TRBV19 and TRBJ1-5, is DGGITQSPKYLFRKEGQNVTLSCEQNLNHDAMYWYRQDPGQGLRLIYYSQIVNDFQKGDIAEGYSVSREKKESFPLTVTSAQKNPTAFYLCASSNTGYQPQHFGDGTRLSIL.